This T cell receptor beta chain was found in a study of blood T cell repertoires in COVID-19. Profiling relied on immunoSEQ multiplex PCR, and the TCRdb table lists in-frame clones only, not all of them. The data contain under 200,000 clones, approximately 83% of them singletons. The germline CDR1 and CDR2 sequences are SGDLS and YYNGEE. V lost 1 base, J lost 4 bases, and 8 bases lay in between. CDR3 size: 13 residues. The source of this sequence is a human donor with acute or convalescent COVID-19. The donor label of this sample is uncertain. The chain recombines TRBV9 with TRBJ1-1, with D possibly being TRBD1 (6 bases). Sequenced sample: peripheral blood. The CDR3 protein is CASSVQQGTEAFF. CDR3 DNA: TGTGCCAGCAGCGTACAACAGGGCACTGAAGCTTTCTTT.